These 5 T cell receptor beta chains came from one sample sequenced in a study of blood T cell repertoires in COVID-19 (dated by TCRdb to 2018 to 2021). Library preparation employed the immunoSEQ multiplex PCR assay. Not all clones reach the TCRdb copy of this immuneACCESS table, which keeps in-frame sequences only. Checked studies attribute under half of the gap to unresolved V genes and leave the rest unexplained. Within this sample are about 200,000 clones, with roughly 84% of them counted one time only. Clones ranked in the top ten supply about 18% of the sample. Sequencing used peripheral blood. The receptors here all came from a man aged 45-60 years with COVID-19, enrolled during active disease.

The chain links TRBV11-2 to TRBJ2-1, with D hard to call. This CDR3 spans 14 amino acids. CDR1 is SGHAT and CDR2 is FQNNGV in the germline V gene. Trimming removed 5 bases from V and 0 bases from J, with 8 bases in between. The CDR3 DNA sequence: TGTGCCAGCAGCCCAATCAGCTCCTACAATGAGCAGTTCTTC. Protein: CASSPISSYNEQFF. The full variable domain, completed using reference TRBV11-2 and TRBJ2-1, is EAGVAQSPRYKIIEKRQSVAFWCNPISGHATLYWYQQILGQGPKLLIQFQNNGVVDDSQLPKDRFSAERLKGVDSTLKIQPAKLEDSAVYLCASSPISSYNEQFFGPGTRLTVL.

The genes are TRBV18 and TRBJ2-2; 10 bases align to TRBD2. Germline-derived CDR1 and CDR2 are KGHSH and LQKENI. The CDR3 contains 16 residues. Trimming took 1 base from V and 3 from J; bases not matched to a gene: 2. Written as DNA, the CDR3 is TGTGCCAGCTCACCACGGCTAGCGGGAGACACCGGGGAGCTGTTTTTT. It yields the protein CASSPRLAGDTGELFF.

In the case of this clone: Other nucleotide sequences in the sample specify the same CDR3. The rearrangement joins TRBV5-6 to TRBJ1-6; TRBD1 is a possible D gene (6 bases). From germline, CDR1 is SGHDT and CDR2 YYEEEE. Trimming stripped 1 base from V and 6 bases from J, with 8 bases between. The CDR3 totals 14 residues. CDR3 sequence: CASSLLDSNSPLHF. DNA of the CDR3: TGTGCCAGCAGCTTGCTGGACAGTAATTCACCCCTCCACTTT.

In this sample, this clone turned up a few times. The sample carries other DNA sequences with the same CDR3. This chain uses TRBV18 with TRBJ2-7, with 7 positions matching TRBD1. The CDR3 loop spans 14 amino acids. With 1 base clipped from V and 1 base from J, the junction kept 1 base outside the gene matches. Germline V CDR1 and CDR2: KGHSH, LQKENI. CDR3 region: CASSPQGQSYEQYF. DNA for the CDR3: TGTGCCAGCTCACCACAGGGACAGTCCTACGAGCAGTACTTC.

V usage is TRBV15 and J usage is TRBJ2-1, with D maybe TRBD2 (5 bases). This CDR3 region has 12 residues. V was clipped by 2 bases and J by 8 bases, with 7 bases between them. Germline V lookup: CDR1 LNHNV, CDR2 YYDKDF (reference sequence). CDR3 sequence: CATSRFGDEQFF. The CDR3 region has the DNA TGTGCCACCAGCAGATTCGGGGATGAGCAGTTCTTC.